One sample yielded the 25 T cell receptor beta chains listed below, sequenced in a study of shared clonotypes between healthy human individuals (TCRdb year 2020). The method behind the library was the immunoSEQ multiplex PCR assay. TCRdb provides this immuneACCESS table in a form limited to in-frame rearrangements. Some clones are lacking; in checked studies, under half of them reflect an unresolved V gene, and why the rest are absent is not known. This sample gives over 2 million clones in total; approximately 95% of them show up just once. The ten largest clones represent roughly 1% of the sample. CD8 naive samples consisted of CD45RO-negative cells that were positively selected for CCR7, yielding a CD45RA+CCR7+ population without TemRA cells. The sequencing sample was made of naive CD8+ T cells sorted from blood. Explained via the paper, the cell subset or site label denotes: CD45RA+CCR7+. Source of these receptors: a man between 18 and 29 years old in good health.

The V gene is TRBV9, the J gene TRBJ2-2; D gene uncertain. The CDR3 loop spans 15 amino acids. Germline V gives CDR1 SGDLS, CDR2 YYNGEE. V was clipped by 4 bases and J by 2 bases, with 12 bases between them. The chain's CDR3 is CASSPSTYNTGELFF. As DNA, the CDR3 is TGTGCCAGCAGCCCATCGACATATAACACCGGGGAGCTGTTTTTT.

V usage is TRBV27 and J usage is TRBJ2-3; no definite D call. Germline lookup yields CDR1 MNHEY and CDR2 SMNVEV (reference sequence). The CDR3 extends over 13 amino acids. Trimming shortened V by 1 base and J by 5 bases, and 7 bases separated the two germline ends. CDR3 region: CASSLFSIDTQYF. CDR3 DNA: TGTGCCAGCAGTTTATTCTCTATAGATACGCAGTATTTT.

The table lists this clone with a few counts. The V call is TRBV19, the J call TRBJ1-2, with D hard to call. The germline CDR1 and CDR2 sequences are LNHDA and SQIVND (reference sequence). This CDR3 comprises 14 residues. V was trimmed by 4 bases and J by 4 bases, leaving 13 bases between them. DNA for the CDR3: TGTGCCAGTAGTACAGGAGAGGGATTCTATGGCTACACCTTC. This gives the protein CASSTGEGFYGYTF. Full variable domain (outside the CDR3, taken from reference TRBV19 and TRBJ1-2): DGGITQSPKYLFRKEGQNVTLSCEQNLNHDAMYWYRQDPGQGLRLIYYSQIVNDFQKGDIAEGYSVSREKKESFPLTVTSAQKNPTAFYLCASSTGEGFYGYTFGSGTRLTVV.

V is TRBV7-6 and J is TRBJ2-5; no reliable D call. Germline CDR1 reads SGHVS; CDR2 reads FNYEAQ. Trimming took off 5 bases at V and 2 bases at J, with 12 bases between the two ends. This CDR3 is 14 amino acids long. This chain's CDR3 is CASSPVGLQETQYF. The CDR3 DNA is TGTGCCAGCAGCCCTGTGGGTCTACAAGAGACCCAGTACTTC.

This sequence joins TRBV5-4 and TRBJ2-5; 7 bases are a match to TRBD2. This CDR3 is built from 15 residues. Losses at the gene ends were 0 bases for V and 5 bases for J; bases not matched to a gene: 7. Looked up from germline, CDR1 is SGHNT and CDR2 is YYREEE (reference sequence). CDR3 region: CASSLEGGSLETQYF. CDR3 DNA sequence: TGTGCCAGCAGCTTGGAAGGCGGGAGTTTGGAGACCCAGTACTTC.

The chain has TRBV7-3 and TRBJ2-7; TRBD2 matches at 9 bases. This CDR3 comprises 15 residues. The V and J ends lost 8 bases and 2 bases, in that order; junction bases with no gene match: 10. Germline CDR1 SGHTA, CDR2 FQGTGA. The CDR3 coding sequence is TGTGCCAGCGCCCCCGCTAGCGGGGCCCCCTACGAGCAGTACTTC. Residues: CASAPASGAPYEQYF.

To note about this clone: Other DNA sequences within the sample encode an identical CDR3. The genes are TRBV6-5 and TRBJ1-2; D unclear. The ends were cut back, 5 bases at V and 2 bases at J, with 6 bases in the middle. This CDR3 is 12 amino acids long. Germline CDR1 reads MNHEY; CDR2 reads SVGAGI. For the CDR3, the DNA is TGTGCCAGCAGTACCGGGAACTATGGCTACACCTTC. This translates into CASSTGNYGYTF.

J is TRBJ1-2 and V is TRBV27; D gene ambiguous. Germline CDR1 is MNHEY and CDR2 is SMNVEV (reference sequence). The CDR3 is 14 amino acids. Trimming shortened V by 4 bases and J by 1 base, and 10 bases separated the two germline ends. The CDR3 nucleotides are TGTGCCAGCAGTTCCGCTCCGGGTAACTATGGCTACACCTTC. Translation gives CASSSAPGNYGYTF.

The genes are TRBV5-6 and TRBJ1-2; D call uncertain. The CDR3 totals 12 residues. Germline CDR1 is SGHDT and CDR2 is YYEEEE. Trimming removed 5 bases at V and 2 bases at J, with 7 bases between. The CDR3 DNA reads as TGTGCCAGCAGTACGGGAAACTATGGCTACACCTTC. Its protein product is CASSTGNYGYTF.

About this clone itself: This CDR3 is also generated by other DNA sequences in the sample. The DNA for the CDR3 is TGTGCCATCAGTGAACCCGGGACAGAAGAGACCCAGTACTTC. Amino acid sequence: CAISEPGTEETQYF. This rearrangement joins TRBV10-3 to TRBJ2-5; 7 bases are shared with TRBD1. From germline, CDR1 is ENHRY and CDR2 SYGVKD. CDR3 length: 14 residues. The ends lost 3 bases at V and 3 bases at J; junction bases unmatched: 4.

The chain links TRBV4-2 to TRBJ2-7; tentatively, D is TRBD1 or TRBD2 (5 bases each). Trimming cost V 0 bases and J 4 bases, with 13 bases left between them. This CDR3 contains 15 residues. CDR1 and CDR2 (germline): LGHNA, YNFKEQ. CDR3 bases: TGTGCCAGCAGCCAAGAATGGGGGTATCAGTACGAGCAGTACTTC. Translating it yields CASSQEWGYQYEQYF.

This chain links TRBV6-6 with TRBJ2-1; D is unclear. The V end was cut by 5 bases, the J end by 8 bases, with 10 bases between. The CDR3 is 12 residues long. Germline V lookup: CDR1 MNHNY, CDR2 SVGAGI (reference sequence). The CDR3 is CASSAQPYEQFF. The CDR3 bases are TGTGCCAGCAGTGCCCAGCCTTATGAGCAGTTCTTC.

V gene TRBV6-1 combines with J gene TRBJ1-2; 9 nucleotides agree with TRBD1. CDR3 length: 18 amino acids. Germline V lookup: CDR1 MNHNS, CDR2 SASEGT. V lost 1 base and J lost 3; bases outside the gene matches: 12. CDR3 nucleotides: TGTGCCAGCAGTGAAGATGGGACAGGGAGCAACATTGACTATGGCTACACCTTC. It translates to CASSEDGTGSNIDYGYTF.

The chain uses TRBV5-1 and TRBJ2-7; the D gene is possibly TRBD1 (6 bases). The CDR3 has 14 residues. Per germline, CDR1 SGHRS and CDR2 YFSETQ. V lost 1 base and J 4 bases, leaving 12 bases between the germline ends. CDR3 sequence: CASSLRDNPYEQYF. CDR3 DNA: TGCGCCAGCAGCTTGAGGGACAATCCTTACGAGCAGTACTTC.

With respect to this clone: This may be a read error: a much more frequent sequence differs by one nucleotide. Other DNA sequences in this specimen translate into the identical CDR3. The chain joins TRBV27 to TRBJ2-2; D might be TRBD1 (5 bases). V was trimmed by 6 bases and J by 1 base, leaving 9 bases between them. The CDR3 loop spans 14 amino acids. The V gene's germline CDR1 is MNHEY and CDR2 SMNVEV (reference sequence). The CDR3 reads CASSYGQNTGELFF. DNA for the CDR3: TGTGCCAGCAGCTACGGACAGAACACCGGGGAGCTGTTTTTT.

The chain carries TRBV27 and TRBJ2-5; 10 positions match TRBD2. Losses at the gene ends were 0 bases for V and 4 bases for J; bases not matched to a gene: 11. CDR1 and CDR2 from the germline V gene are MNHEY and SMNVEV (reference sequence). The CDR3 consists of 18 residues. The CDR3 coding sequence is TGTGCCAGCAGTTTATCCCCACCGGGACTAGCGATTGGAGAGACCCAGTACTTC. It codes for CASSLSPPGLAIGETQYF.

The chain links TRBV19 to TRBJ2-3; TRBD1 matches at 11 bases. This CDR3 has 17 amino acids. Germline V CDR1 and CDR2: LNHDA, SQIVND (reference sequence). V dropped 5 bases and J dropped 1; count of bases not matched to a gene: 8. CDR3 amino acids: CASSVRDRGRGTDTQYF. DNA of the CDR3: TGTGCCAGTAGTGTCCGGGACAGGGGGAGAGGCACAGATACGCAGTATTTT.

The V and J genes are TRBV11-3 and TRBJ2-5, with D possibly TRBD2 on 5 matching bases. Trimming took off 0 bases at V and 2 bases at J, with 16 bases between the two ends. The CDR3 covers 17 residues. CDR1 and CDR2 (germline): SGHNT, YENEEA. In DNA, the CDR3 is TGTGCCAGCAGCTTAGATGGGCTTTTCGGGGAACAAGAGACCCAGTACTTC. Amino acids: CASSLDGLFGEQETQYF.

J is TRBJ2-5 and V is TRBV6-4; 7 bases line up with TRBD2. The J call is doubtful: the DNA matches TRBJ2-7 better. The germline V gene has CDR1 MRHNA and CDR2 SNTAGT. CDR3 length: 17 amino acids. The CDR3, as DNA: TGTGCCAGCAGTGACTTTGTAATAGGCGGGAGTTTTGACGAGCAGTACTTC. Amino acids: CASSDFVIGGSFDEQYF.

The chain is built from TRBV6-5 and TRBJ2-3; D is unclear. Trimming cost V 3 bases and J 5 bases, with 9 bases left between them. In germline, CDR1 is MNHEY, CDR2 SVGAGI. This CDR3 has 13 residues. The CDR3 is CASSYTGLDTQYF. DNA for the CDR3: TGTGCCAGCAGTTATACCGGGCTAGATACGCAGTATTTT.

V and J are TRBV2 and TRBJ2-5, with TRBD2 matching 9 bases. Germline V CDR1 and CDR2: SNHLY, FYNNEI. The V and J ends lost 1 base and 9 bases, in that order; junction bases with no gene match: 9. This CDR3 contains 15 residues. The CDR3 DNA sequence: TGTGCCAGCAGTGAAGACGAGACTAGCGGTCCCCCCCAGTACTTC. This translates into CASSEDETSGPPQYF.

The J gene is TRBJ2-2, the V gene TRBV2; 9 nucleotides match TRBD2. Germline-derived CDR1 and CDR2 are SNHLY and FYNNEI. This CDR3 has 16 residues. Germline trimming cut 3 bases from V and 7 bases from J; bases unmatched to any gene: 9. The CDR3 DNA sequence: TGTGCCAGCAGTGATCATAAGCGGGAGGAGGTCGGGGAGCTGTTTTTT. Protein: CASSDHKREEVGELFF.

The chain carries TRBV11-2 and TRBJ2-4, with D perhaps assigned TRBD1 or TRBD2 (5 bases each). The CDR3 loop spans 15 amino acids. The V gene lost 4 bases and the J gene lost 6 bases, with 16 bases spanning the gap. CDR1 and CDR2 (germline): SGHAT, FQNNGV. The CDR3 protein is CASSSLGLGPNIQYF. For the CDR3, the DNA is TGTGCCAGCAGCTCCCTCGGTCTGGGACCAAACATTCAGTACTTC.

This clone was counted only a few times. This chain connects TRBV4-1 to TRBJ2-7, with 9 bases matching TRBD2. Looked up from germline, CDR1 is MGHRA and CDR2 is YSYEKL. This CDR3 spans 15 amino acids. The V and J ends lost 0 bases and 6 bases, in that order; junction bases with no gene match: 6. CDR3 in amino acids: CASSQEAAGGVEQYF. In nucleotides, the CDR3 is TGCGCCAGCAGCCAAGAAGCGGCGGGAGGGGTCGAGCAGTACTTC.

This clone was recorded only once. The CDR3 reads CAISAIGPKAPLSGANVLTF. CDR3 nucleotides: TGTGCCATCAGTGCGATAGGGCCCAAAGCCCCATTGAGTGGGGCCAACGTCCTGACTTTC. The V call is TRBV10-3, the J call TRBJ2-6; no firm D call. The CDR3 is 20 residues long. Germline CDR1 is ENHRY and CDR2 is SYGVKD. Trimming removed 4 bases from V and 3 bases from J, with 25 bases in between.